This TCR beta chain was profiled in a study of T-cell reconstitution after alpha-beta-depleted transplantation in children. Study results and caveats: Counts and diversity of T cells one year after transplant came mostly from newly produced T cells. As was reported, about two months after transplant, alpha-beta T cells came from several hundred expanded graft clones. High day-60 TCRbeta diversity in some patients came from surviving recipient T cells and thymic progenitors.

Preparing the TCRbeta library involved the use of unique molecular identifiers. Each CDR3 protein gets one entry after TCRdb re-called the PCR reads with MiXCR. This table has approximately 290,000 distinct CDR3 sequences, around 10% appearing once. Germline assignment: CDR1 SQVTM and CDR2 ANQGSEA. This CDR3 region has 13 residues. The trim removed 6 bases at V and 2 bases at J, leaving 7 bases unmatched. This clonotype was found many times. No antigen is known for it. The source material was peripheral blood, sampled 180 days after TCRalphabeta/CD19-depleted stem cell transplant. The clonotype originates from a male patient aged 2 to 10 who had a stem cell transplant for chronic granulomatous disease, so the T cells may come from the graft donor. The rearrangement joins TRBV29-1 to TRBJ2-7; 7 positions agree with TRBD1. The CDR3 loop reads CSVVPGQPYEQYF. In DNA, the CDR3 is TGCAGCGTAGTTCCGGGACAGCCCTACGAGCAGTACTTC.